The 13 T cell receptor beta chains below come from one sample, sequenced in a study of blood T cell repertoires in COVID-19. Here immunoSEQ multiplex PCR was the method, and the copy in TCRdb shows in-frame clones only, minus some. The data show roughly 86,000 clones, over 80% seen once. Sequenced sample: peripheral blood. The receptors shown here come from a woman aged 70 to 79 with acute or convalescent COVID-19.

The V and J genes are TRBV12-5 and TRBJ1-1; no clear D. CDR1 and CDR2 from the germline V gene are LGHNT and FRNRAP. CDR3 length: 11 residues. V lost 4 bases and J lost 5, with 5 bases in between. CDR3 DNA: TGTGCTAGTGGTTATTATACTGAAGCTTTCTTT. Its translation: CASGYYTEAFF. The whole variable domain, remainder taken from reference TRBV12-5 and TRBJ1-1, is DARVTQTPRHKVTEMGQEVTMRCQPILGHNTVFWYRQTMMQGLELLAYFRNRAPLDDSGMPKDRFSAEMPDATLATLKIQPSEPRDSAVYFCASGYYTEAFFGQGTRLTVV.

This chain links TRBV5-1 with TRBJ1-1, with 7 bases aligning to TRBD1. The CDR3 totals 14 residues. The V gene's germline CDR1 is SGHRS and CDR2 YFSETQ. Unmatched junction bases numbered 7, after V lost 4 bases and J lost 4 bases. The CDR3 is CASSELDRSTEAFF. CDR3 sequence (DNA): TGCGCCAGCAGCGAGCTGGACAGGAGCACTGAAGCTTTCTTT.

The genes are TRBV24-1 and TRBJ2-5; D is unclear. Germline V lookup: CDR1 KGHDR, CDR2 SFDVKD. Trimming cost V 2 bases and J 1 base, with 7 bases left between them. This CDR3 has 14 amino acids. The chain's CDR3 is CATSDSEVQETQYF. In DNA, the CDR3 is TGTGCCACCAGTGATTCTGAGGTCCAAGAGACCCAGTACTTC.

This chain links TRBV5-1 with TRBJ1-3; D unclear. The CDR3 is made up of 13 amino acids. CDR1 and CDR2 from the germline V gene are SGHRS and YFSETQ. V was pared by 5 bases and J by 0 bases, with 6 bases between. As DNA, the CDR3 is TGCGCCAGCAGAGAGGGCTCTGGAAACACCATATATTTT. This sequence encodes CASREGSGNTIYF. Full variable domain (remainder filled in from reference TRBV5-1 and TRBJ1-3): KAGVTQTPRYLIKTRGQQVTLSCSPISGHRSVSWYQQTPGQGLQFLFEYFSETQRNKGNFPGRFSGRQFSNSRSEMNVSTLELGDSALYLCASREGSGNTIYFGEGSWLTVV.

V and J are TRBV4-1 and TRBJ2-3; a weak D match, TRBD2 (5 bases). Germline loops: CDR1 MGHRA, CDR2 YSYEKL. V was trimmed by 1 base and J by 4 bases, leaving 12 bases between them. The CDR3 consists of 15 residues. CDR3 amino acids: CASSQGRLGADTQYF. The CDR3 DNA is TGCGCCAGCAGCCAAGGGAGGCTTGGGGCAGATACGCAGTATTTT.

The chain links TRBV15 to TRBJ1-5; D remains ambiguous. The CDR3 has 13 residues. V dropped 5 bases and J dropped 5 bases, with 10 bases sitting between them. From germline, CDR1 is LNHNV and CDR2 YYDKDF (reference sequence). This chain's CDR3 is CATSEGSHQPQHF. DNA of the CDR3: TGTGCCACCAGCGAAGGGAGTCATCAGCCCCAGCATTTT.

The genes are TRBV21-1 and TRBJ1-4; the table gives TRBD1 as D, unverified against the DNA. TRBV21-1 has pseudogene status. CDR3 size: 15 residues. This chain's CDR3 is CASSKWAATNEKLFF. DNA of the CDR3: TGTGCCAGCAGCAAATGGGCAGCAACTAATGAAAAACTGTTTTTT.

The rearrangement joins TRBV5-1 to TRBJ1-1; D uncertain. There are 13 residues in the CDR3. Per germline, CDR1 SGHRS and CDR2 YFSETQ. V was clipped by 5 bases and J by 0 bases, with 8 bases between them. CDR3 residues: CASRYGLNTEAFF. In DNA form, the CDR3 reads TGCGCCAGCAGATACGGTTTGAACACTGAAGCTTTCTTT.

This clone was found a few times. The V gene is TRBV6-2 or TRBV6-3, the J gene TRBJ1-3; no firm D call. CDR1 MNHEY and CDR2 SVGEGT come from the germline V gene. Trimming pared 10 bases from V and 0 bases from J, leaving 13 bases between. This CDR3 is built from 14 residues. The CDR3 sequence: CATSSGFSGNTIYF. CDR3 coding DNA: TGTGCCACCAGCAGCGGCTTCTCTGGAAACACCATATATTTT.

CDR3 coding DNA: TGCGCCAGCAGCTTCGGGGGAATAACCGGGGAGCTGTTTTTT. This codes for CASSFGGITGELFF. The gene calls are TRBV5-1 and TRBJ2-2; D may be TRBD2 (6 bases). In germline, CDR1 is SGHRS, CDR2 YFSETQ. Between the trimmed V and J ends, which lost 2 bases and 5 bases, there was a span of 10 bases. This CDR3 has 14 amino acids. Supplemented by reference TRBV5-1 and TRBJ2-2, the full variable domain reads KAGVTQTPRYLIKTRGQQVTLSCSPISGHRSVSWYQQTPGQGLQFLFEYFSETQRNKGNFPGRFSGRQFSNSRSEMNVSTLELGDSALYLCASSFGGITGELFFGEGSRLTVL.

The chain has TRBV7-9 and TRBJ2-2; D is unclear. V gave up 2 bases and J gave up 7 bases, with 5 bases separating them. Germline V gene sequence: CDR1 SEHNR, CDR2 FQNEAQ (reference sequence). The CDR3 has 12 amino acids. CDR3 sequence (DNA): TGTGCCAGCAGCTTAATTAGCGGGGAGCTGTTTTTT. It yields the protein CASSLISGELFF.

The genes are TRBV30 and TRBJ1-3; 7 bases agree with TRBD1. Germline V lookup: CDR1 GTSNPN, CDR2 SVGIG (reference sequence). V gave up 1 base and J gave up 4 bases; unmatched junction bases: 4. The CDR3 has 14 residues. CDR3 bases: TGTGCCTGGAGTGGACAGGGAGCCGGAAACACCATATATTTT. Protein: CAWSGQGAGNTIYF.

This clone appeared a few times. CDR3 sequence (DNA): TGCGCCAGCACCCCAAAGACTCCGGGGACAGGAGGCTCTGGAAACACCATATATTTT. Residues: CASTPKTPGTGGSGNTIYF. The chain carries TRBV4-1 and TRBJ1-3, with TRBD1 matching 8 bases. CDR1 is MGHRA and CDR2 is YSYEKL in the germline V gene. The CDR3 length is 19 residues. V lost 7 bases, J lost 0 bases, and 17 bases stayed unmatched.